This T cell receptor (beta chain) was sequenced for a study of response to subunit inactivated influenza vaccine. Study-wide results and limits: The authors proposed limited new T cell recruitment per seasonal influenza vaccination.

In TCRdb, the RT-PCR reads were re-called with MiXCR into one record per CDR3 protein. The data show around 650,000 distinct CDR3 sequences, with less than 20% seen just once and 9.5% to 13% held by the top ten. Points on this clonotype: What it recognizes is unknown.

Trimming took 4 bases from V and 5 from J; bases not matched to a gene: 5. The CDR3 is made up of 14 amino acids. Germline values: CDR1 SGHTA, CDR2 FQGNSA. Sequencing was performed on PBMCs from blood, taken roughly 13 days after vaccination. The V gene is TRBV7-2, the J gene TRBJ2-1; 7 bases line up with TRBD1. This clonotype was obtained from a man aged 50-60 years who received an inactivated influenza vaccine. CDR3 residues: CASSSKGAHNEQFF. The CDR3 coding sequence is TGTGCCAGCAGCTCGAAGGGGGCTCACAATGAGCAGTTCTTC. The variable domain in full, completed from reference TRBV7-2 and TRBJ2-1, reads GAGVSQSPSNKVTEKGKDVELRCDPISGHTALYWYRQSLGQGLEFLIYFQGNSAPDKSGLPSDRFSAERTGGSVSTLTIQRTQQEDSAVYLCASSSKGAHNEQFFGPGTRLTVL.